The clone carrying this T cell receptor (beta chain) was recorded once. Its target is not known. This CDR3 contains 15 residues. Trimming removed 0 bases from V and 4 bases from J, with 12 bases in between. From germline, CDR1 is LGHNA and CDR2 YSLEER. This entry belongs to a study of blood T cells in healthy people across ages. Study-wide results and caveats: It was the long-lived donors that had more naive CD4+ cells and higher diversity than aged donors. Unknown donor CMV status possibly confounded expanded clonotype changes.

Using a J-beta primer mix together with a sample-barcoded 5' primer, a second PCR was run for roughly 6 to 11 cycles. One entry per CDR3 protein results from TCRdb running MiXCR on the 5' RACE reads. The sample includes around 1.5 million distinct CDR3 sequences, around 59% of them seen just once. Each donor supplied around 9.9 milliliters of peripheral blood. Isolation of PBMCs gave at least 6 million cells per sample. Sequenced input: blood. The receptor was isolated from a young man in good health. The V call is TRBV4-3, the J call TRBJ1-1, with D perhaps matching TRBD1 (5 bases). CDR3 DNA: TGCGCCAGCAGCCAAGATCCCGGGGCAAGCACTGAAGCTTTCTTT. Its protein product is CASSQDPGASTEAFF.